Below are 3 T cell receptor beta chains sequenced from a single sample in a study of kidney transplant recipient with SARS-CoV-2 infection. TCRdb reprocessed the reads via MiXCR and lists one record per CDR3 protein. The data contain approximately 250,000 distinct CDR3 sequences, around 28% of them singletons. The sequencing here drew on a blood sample, taken at baseline and between days 110 and 120 from a kidney transplant recipient. These receptors were taken from a male patient aged 30 to 40 who had COVID-19 and was a kidney transplant recipient. Some T cells may arise from the graft donor.

This clonotype was picked up many times. This chain uses TRBV2 with TRBJ1-1; D not certain. Germline V gives CDR1 SNHLY, CDR2 FYNNEI. The CDR3 extends over 13 amino acids. Between the trimmed V and J ends, which lost 2 bases and 1 base, there was a span of 5 bases. The CDR3 bases are TGTGCCAGCAGTGAAATTACGAACACTGAAGCTTTCTTT. This translates into CASSEITNTEAFF.

This clonotype was detected many times. J is TRBJ2-7 and V is TRBV27; 8 bases fit TRBD2. The V gene end was trimmed by 3 bases and the J gene end by 3 bases; junction bases not matched to a gene: 4. This CDR3 has 14 residues. Germline V CDR1 and CDR2: MNHEY, SMNVEV (reference sequence). This chain's CDR3 is CASSFSGNHYEQYF. The CDR3 region has the DNA TGTGCCAGCAGTTTTAGCGGGAATCACTACGAGCAGTACTTC.

Ten or more counts support this clonotype. The conserved final phenylalanine or tryptophan is absent from the CDR3, which likely points to a read error. It is unclear where the CDR3 begins or ends on the DNA, so no DNA is shown, and the CDR3 is as TCRdb lists it. V is TRBV5-6 and J is TRBJ2-5; the table's D call of TRBD2 was not tested on the DNA. Germline assignment: CDR1 SGHDT and CDR2 YYEEEE. From its first to its last residue, the CDR3 has 13 amino acids. CDR3 amino acids: CASSATGLAGGLL.